This TCR beta chain is from a study of vaccination effects on CD4 cells after COVID-19. Expansion with viral peptide pools was applied to antigen-specific CD4+ T cells by the ViraFEST assay prior to sequencing. Subsequent to a culture period of 10 to 11 days, CD4+ T cells were isolated. Vaccine recipients had no previous SARS-CoV-2 infection; their nucleocapsid antibodies were negative. This clone was seen just once. Its antigen is still unknown. Looked up from germline, CDR1 is SGHTA and CDR2 is FQGNSA. Trimming cost V 2 bases and J 1 base, with 7 bases left between them. This CDR3 comprises 14 residues. The method was immunoSEQ multiplex PCR; TCRdb's version includes in-frame clones alone and lacks a portion of them. The repertoire holds about 22,000 clones, with about three quarters as singletons.

This chain links TRBV7-2 with TRBJ2-3; D is ambiguous. The receptor comes from a human donor who received a COVID-19 vaccine. The sequencing used CD4+ T cells from PBMCs cultured with HCoV-NL63 spike peptides, collected before COVID-19 vaccination. CDR3 protein: CASSLSRGTDTQYF. CDR3 in DNA: TGTGCCAGCAGCTTAAGCCGGGGCACAGATACGCAGTATTTT.